These 26 T cell receptor beta chains share one sample of origin, sequenced in a study of T cell responses to AZD1222 COVID-19 vaccine. Sequenced by immunoSEQ multiplex PCR; TCRdb stores in-frame clones only, minus some. The table records roughly 50,000 clones, approximately 86% of them present only once. The sequenced sample was peripheral blood, obtained 28 days after the second AZD1222 dose. The receptor source for this set is an adult who received the AZD1222 COVID-19 vaccine.

This rearrangement joins TRBV6-6 to TRBJ1-6; D remains unclear. The CDR3 contains 16 residues. V was pared by 0 bases and J by 9 bases, with 15 bases between. Germline CDR1 is MNHNY and CDR2 is SVGAGI (reference sequence). The CDR3 sequence is CASSYSEVGLGSPLHF. DNA of the CDR3: TGTGCCAGCAGTTACTCAGAAGTAGGGCTAGGTTCACCCCTCCACTTT.

This chain uses TRBV3-1 (or the pseudogene TRBV3-2) with TRBJ2-7; 15 nucleotides align to TRBD2. The CDR3 consists of 15 residues. The germline V gene has CDR1 LGHDT and CDR2 YNNKEL (reference sequence). V was clipped by 2 bases and J by 6 bases; unmatched bases: 2. CDR3 residues: CASSQLGLAGGEQYF. The CDR3 nucleotides read TGTGCCAGCAGCCAATTGGGACTAGCGGGAGGCGAGCAGTACTTC.

This clone was seen once. V and J are TRBV7-2 and TRBJ2-7, with TRBD2 matching over 10 bases. This CDR3 contains 14 residues. Losses at the gene ends were 5 bases for V and 4 bases for J; bases not matched to a gene: 5. Germline assignment: CDR1 SGHTA and CDR2 FQGNSA. CDR3 coding DNA: TGTGCCAGCAGCGTCTCTAGCGGGGGATACGAGCAGTACTTC. It encodes CASSVSSGGYEQYF.

The chain carries TRBV19 and TRBJ2-5, with D perhaps matching TRBD1 or TRBD2 (5 bases each). Germline-derived CDR1 and CDR2 are LNHDA and SQIVND (reference sequence). V lost 3 bases, J lost 3 bases, and 8 bases lay in between. The CDR3 consists of 13 residues. The CDR3 bases are TGTGCCAGTAGTATGGGGACGAAAGAGACCCAGTACTTC. Its protein is CASSMGTKETQYF.

The chain links TRBV7-2 to TRBJ2-1, with 8 bases that match TRBD2. Germline CDR1 reads SGHTA; CDR2 reads FQGNSA. After removal of 8 bases from V and 6 bases from J, the junction contained 12 bases not matched to a gene. CDR3 length: 15 amino acids. Here the CDR3 reads CASAGLVAGPNEQFF. The CDR3 DNA reads as TGTGCCAGCGCGGGACTAGTGGCGGGCCCCAATGAGCAGTTCTTC.

V and J are TRBV6-1 and TRBJ2-2, with D perhaps matching TRBD1 (5 bases). The CDR3 sequence is 14 residues long. V lost 3 bases to trimming and J lost 7 bases, with 12 bases between them. The germline gives CDR1 MNHNS, CDR2 SASEGT. Here the CDR3 DNA reads TGTGCCAGCAGTGAGTTGGGGCCGAACGGGGAGCTGTTTTTT. It is translated as CASSELGPNGELFF.

This clone has just a few counts. The genes are TRBV7-2 and TRBJ2-3; 8 nucleotides align to TRBD1. Trimming took 3 bases from V and 0 from J; bases not matched to a gene: 2. In germline, CDR1 is SGHTA, CDR2 FQGNSA. The CDR3 contains 15 residues. The DNA for the CDR3 is TGTGCCAGCAGCTTGGACAGGGAAAGCACAGATACGCAGTATTTT. Encoded protein: CASSLDRESTDTQYF.

The V and J genes are TRBV5-4 and TRBJ2-1, with 8 bases lining up with TRBD2. V lost 6 bases to trimming and J lost 1 base; unmatched junction nucleotides: 12. This CDR3 has 17 amino acids. Germline lookup yields CDR1 SGHNT and CDR2 YYREEE (reference sequence). The CDR3 loop is CASTTEREWLSYNEQFF. CDR3 nucleotides: TGTGCCAGCACCACCGAGCGGGAGTGGTTATCCTACAATGAGCAGTTCTTC.

This chain connects TRBV5-1 to TRBJ1-4; D is perhaps TRBD1 (5 bases). Germline CDR1 SGHRS, CDR2 YFSETQ. There are 16 residues in the CDR3. The V end was cut by 0 bases, the J end by 2 bases, with 11 bases between. In DNA, the CDR3 is TGCGCCAGCAGCTTGGTTGGGCAGGGTACTAATGAAAAACTGTTTTTT. It yields the protein CASSLVGQGTNEKLFF.

The chain couples TRBV3-1 (or the pseudogene TRBV3-2) to TRBJ2-7, with 8 bases fitting TRBD1. The V gene's germline CDR1 is LGHDT and CDR2 YNNKEL (reference sequence). The junction had 9 bases not matched to a gene; V was cut back by 4 bases and J by 7 bases. The CDR3 has 14 amino acids. DNA of the CDR3: TGTGCCAGCAGCCGGACAGGGACTTTTTGGGAGCAGTACTTC. Protein product: CASSRTGTFWEQYF.

This clone was counted once. The chain has TRBV9 and TRBJ2-3; D gene uncertain. The V end lost 0 bases, the J end lost 3 bases, and 11 bases lay between the germline ends. The CDR3 runs 15 residues. Germline lookup yields CDR1 SGDLS and CDR2 YYNGEE. The CDR3 nucleotides are TGTGCCAGCAGCGTAGGTAACGGACCAACAGATACGCAGTATTTT. The encoded protein is CASSVGNGPTDTQYF.

The chain is built from TRBV6-4 and TRBJ2-3, with D unresolved. Germline CDR1 and CDR2: MRHNA and SNTAGT. The CDR3 runs 13 residues. Trimming stripped 7 bases from V and 5 bases from J, with 13 bases between. The CDR3 loop reads CASNRELGDTQYF. DNA for the CDR3: TGTGCCAGCAACCGAGAGTTGGGAGATACGCAGTATTTT.

The chain combines TRBV2 with TRBJ2-3; D remains ambiguous. Germline lookup yields CDR1 SNHLY and CDR2 FYNNEI. With 6 bases removed from V and 2 bases from J, the gap between germline ends came to 6 bases. The CDR3 is 12 amino acids. The CDR3 bases are TGTGCCAGCAGGAGAGACACAGATACGCAGTATTTT. As protein: CASRRDTDTQYF.

This chain joins TRBV28 and TRBJ2-7; D is uncertain. Germline CDR1 reads MDHEN; CDR2 reads SYDVKM. The CDR3 is 14 residues long. Trimming pared 7 bases from V and 4 bases from J, leaving 17 bases between. CDR3 nucleotides: TGTGCCAGCATCGGCGCAATGGCCCCGTACGAGCAGTACTTC. Protein sequence: CASIGAMAPYEQYF.

This clone was counted once. In DNA, the CDR3 is TGTGCCTGGAGTTCAACAGGGTCCGGGGAGCTGTTTTTT. This codes for CAWSSTGSGELFF. V and J are TRBV30 and TRBJ2-2; possible D gene TRBD1, 6 bases. The V end was cut by 2 bases, the J end by 6 bases, with 10 bases between. Germline-derived CDR1 and CDR2 are GTSNPN and SVGIG (reference sequence). The length of the CDR3 is 13 residues.

The V call is TRBV10-3, the J call TRBJ2-5; TRBD1 agrees at 7 bases. Germline CDR1 ENHRY, CDR2 SYGVKD. Trimming at V came to 6 bases and at J to 6 bases, leaving 16 bases not matched to a gene. The CDR3 has 16 residues. The DNA of the CDR3 is TGTGCCATCAGCTGGAAGGGAACAGGGGATGGGAAGACCCAGTACTTC. Translation: CAISWKGTGDGKTQYF.

The chain has TRBV29-1 and TRBJ2-2; 10 bases agree with TRBD2. Germline V gene data show CDR1 as SQVTM and CDR2 as ANQGSEA. CDR3 length: 14 residues. The V and J ends lost 4 bases and 1 base, in that order; junction bases with no gene match: 0. CDR3 sequence: CSVGTSGNTGELFF. The CDR3 DNA is TGCAGCGTTGGGACTAGCGGGAACACCGGGGAGCTGTTTTTT.

The V call is TRBV20-1, the J call TRBJ2-7, with D possibly matching TRBD1 (5 bases). CDR1 DFQATT and CDR2 SNEGSKA come from the germline V gene (reference sequence). The CDR3 has 15 amino acids. Deletions cut 3 bases from V and 2 bases from J, with 17 bases between. CDR3 in amino acids: CSASHRQKGPYEQYF. As DNA, the CDR3 is TGCAGTGCTAGTCATCGACAGAAAGGCCCCTACGAGCAGTACTTC.

The V and J genes are TRBV7-9 and TRBJ2-7, with 10 bases fitting TRBD2. The CDR3 contains 15 residues. CDR1 and CDR2 (germline): SEHNR, FQNEAQ (reference sequence). V was clipped by 1 base and J by 6 bases; unmatched bases: 6. Written as DNA, the CDR3 is TGTGCCAGCAGCTTAGTCCTAGCGGGAGCCTCCGAGCAGTACTTC. It yields the protein CASSLVLAGASEQYF.

This sequence joins TRBV5-1 and TRBJ1-2; 7 nucleotides align to TRBD1. The CDR3 spans 13 residues. The trim removed 7 bases at V and 8 bases at J, leaving 11 bases unmatched. Germline values: CDR1 SGHRS, CDR2 YFSETQ. The CDR3 nucleotides read TGCGCCAGCTCCGATGGACAGGTGGGAGGCTACACCTTC. Residues: CASSDGQVGGYTF.

CDR3 in amino acids: CASSYRDSTEAFF. The CDR3 DNA reads as TGTGCCAGCAGTTACAGGGATAGCACTGAAGCTTTCTTT. The rearrangement uses TRBV6-6 and TRBJ1-1; D is unclear. CDR3 length: 13 residues. Trimming took 2 bases from V and 4 from J, leaving 8 bases between them. In germline, CDR1 is MNHNY, CDR2 SVGAGI (reference sequence).

The chain has TRBV2 and TRBJ2-1; D is unclear. The CDR3 loop spans 15 amino acids. V was cut by 2 bases and J by 0 bases, with 8 bases left in between. Germline-derived CDR1 and CDR2 are SNHLY and FYNNEI. The CDR3 DNA follows: TGTGCCAGCAGTGAATGGTTACGCTCCTACAATGAGCAGTTCTTC. It translates to CASSEWLRSYNEQFF.

This clone was counted a few times. The chain combines TRBV27 with TRBJ1-5, with D hard to call. The V gene's germline CDR1 is MNHEY and CDR2 SMNVEV (reference sequence). The CDR3 has 12 amino acids. V was clipped by 6 bases and J by 5 bases, with 8 bases between them. The DNA for the CDR3 is TGTGCCAGCAGGCGTGGGGATCAGCCCCAGCATTTT. Amino acid sequence: CASRRGDQPQHF.

The CDR3 DNA is TGTGCCATCATGGGTTCCAGTAACTATGGCTACACCTTC. It translates to CAIMGSSNYGYTF. This chain joins TRBV10-3 and TRBJ1-2, with unresolved D. The CDR3 sequence is 13 residues long. Trimming shortened V by 7 bases and J by 1 base, and 10 bases separated the two germline ends. The germline gives CDR1 ENHRY, CDR2 SYGVKD.

This sequence joins TRBV9 and TRBJ1-2; 7 bases map to TRBD1. J lost 4 bases, V lost 1 base, and 7 bases had no gene match. The CDR3 has 15 amino acids. Germline values: CDR1 SGDLS, CDR2 YYNGEE. Here the CDR3 DNA reads TGTGCCAGCAGCGTAAGGGGGACAGAGCTCTATGGCTACACCTTC. Its translation is CASSVRGTELYGYTF.

The chain has TRBV10-3 and TRBJ2-7; D is undetermined. Trimming left V 5 bases short and J 6 bases short, with 14 bases between. CDR3 size: 13 residues. Per the germline V gene, CDR1 is ENHRY and CDR2 is SYGVKD. The CDR3 loop is CAISSYSGSEQYF. CDR3 sequence (DNA): TGTGCCATCAGTTCATACAGTGGCTCCGAGCAGTACTTC.